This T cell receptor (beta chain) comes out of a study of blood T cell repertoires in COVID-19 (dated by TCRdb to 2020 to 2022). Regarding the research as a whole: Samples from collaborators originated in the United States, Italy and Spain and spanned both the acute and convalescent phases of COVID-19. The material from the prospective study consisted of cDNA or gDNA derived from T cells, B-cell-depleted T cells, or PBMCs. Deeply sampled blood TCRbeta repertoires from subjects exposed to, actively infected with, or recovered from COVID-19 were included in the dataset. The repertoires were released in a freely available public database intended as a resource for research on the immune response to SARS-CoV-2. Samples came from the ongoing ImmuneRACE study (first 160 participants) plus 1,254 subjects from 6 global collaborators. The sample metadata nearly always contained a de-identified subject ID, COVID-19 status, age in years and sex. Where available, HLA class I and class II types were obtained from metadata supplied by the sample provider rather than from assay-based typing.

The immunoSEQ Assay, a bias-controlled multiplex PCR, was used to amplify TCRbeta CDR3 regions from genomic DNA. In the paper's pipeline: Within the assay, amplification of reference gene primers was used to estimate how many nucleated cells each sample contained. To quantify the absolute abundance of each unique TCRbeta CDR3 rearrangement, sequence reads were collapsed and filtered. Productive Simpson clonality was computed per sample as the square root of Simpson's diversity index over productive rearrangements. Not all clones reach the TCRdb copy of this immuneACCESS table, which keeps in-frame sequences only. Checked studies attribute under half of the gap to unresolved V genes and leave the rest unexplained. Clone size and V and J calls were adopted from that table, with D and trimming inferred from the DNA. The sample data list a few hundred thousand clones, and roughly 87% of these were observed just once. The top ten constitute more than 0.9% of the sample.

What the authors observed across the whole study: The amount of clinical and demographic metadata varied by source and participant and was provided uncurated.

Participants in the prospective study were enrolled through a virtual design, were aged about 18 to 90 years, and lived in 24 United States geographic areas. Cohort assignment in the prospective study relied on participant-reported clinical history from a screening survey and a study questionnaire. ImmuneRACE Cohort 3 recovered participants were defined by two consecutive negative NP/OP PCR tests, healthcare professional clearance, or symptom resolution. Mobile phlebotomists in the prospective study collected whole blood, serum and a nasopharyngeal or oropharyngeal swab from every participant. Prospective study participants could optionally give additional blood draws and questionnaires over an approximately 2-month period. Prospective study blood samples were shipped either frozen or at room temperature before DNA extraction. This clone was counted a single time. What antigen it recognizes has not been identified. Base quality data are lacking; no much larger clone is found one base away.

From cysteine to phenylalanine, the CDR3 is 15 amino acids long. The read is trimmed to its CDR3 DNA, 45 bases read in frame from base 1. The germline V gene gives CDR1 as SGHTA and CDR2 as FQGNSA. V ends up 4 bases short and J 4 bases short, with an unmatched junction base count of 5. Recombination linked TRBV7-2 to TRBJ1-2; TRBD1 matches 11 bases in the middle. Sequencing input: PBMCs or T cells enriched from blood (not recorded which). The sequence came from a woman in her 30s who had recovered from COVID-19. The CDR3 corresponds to CASSSGQGAIYGYTF. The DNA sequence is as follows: TGTGCCAGCAGCTCCGGACAGGGGGCGATCTATGGCTACACCTTC.